This T cell receptor (beta chain) was captured by sequencing in a study of cytomegalovirus exposure and HLA in healthy donors. Study summary: Falling in the Caucasian-associated ancestry cluster were 80% to 85% of under 450 genotyped donors. Study outcomes and limitations: Among TCR beta chains of equal frequency, HLA-associated ones were more clonally expanded in a later analysis. CMV serostatus was the sole immune exposure data available.

With regard to this clone: Its antigen remains unidentified.

Amplification used 60 Vbeta primers and 13 Jbeta primers. Sequencing used immunoSEQ multiplex PCR; TCRdb keeps in-frame clones, though not all of them. The table lists 150,000 or so clones, 60% to 75% of them singletons. Germline values: CDR1 MNHEY, CDR2 SVGAGI. The CDR3 is made up of 15 amino acids. After removal of 2 bases from V and 3 bases from J, the junction contained 2 bases not matched to a gene. V and J are TRBV6-5 and TRBJ2-2, with 8 bases identical to TRBD1. This sequence was found in a man between 18 and 35 years old in good health and CMV-seronegative. The sample comprised PBMCs. The CDR3, as DNA: TGTGCCAGCAGTTACAGACAGGGGCACACCGGGGAGCTGTTTTTT. Amino acid sequence: CASSYRQGHTGELFF.